A selection of T cell receptor beta chains follows, all from one sample in a study of T cell responses to AZD1222 COVID-19 vaccine. Profiled with immunoSEQ multiplex PCR; TCRdb holds only in-frame clones, not every one. The table shows under 150,000 clones, with about 91% occurring only once. Sequenced material: peripheral blood, taken on day 0 of AZD1222 vaccination. These receptor sequences come from an adult in good health. Both conserved end residues are trimmed from each CDR3. For some rows the clone size is stated as once, few or many, or as a class when expanded; others skip it.

V gene: TRBV28
J gene: TRBJ2-7
clone size: .
CDR3 protein: ASSGGGWEQY

V gene: TRBV4-2
J gene: TRBJ1-4
clone size: .
CDR3 protein: ASSQDRGIGKLF

V gene: TRBV9
J gene: TRBJ1-3
clone size: .
CDR3 protein: ASSVGGTGVSGNTIY

V gene: TRBV27
J gene: TRBJ1-1
clone size: .
CDR3 protein: ASRSPGQEAF

V gene: TRBV10-3
J gene: TRBJ1-6
clone size: .
CDR3 protein: AIAGFGDNSPLH

V gene: TRBV23-1
J gene: TRBJ1-5
clone size: .
CDR3 protein: ASSQSPTGTGYQPQH

V gene: TRBV4-1
J gene: TRBJ1-1
clone size: .
CDR3 protein: ASSQVMGGSGTEAF

V gene: TRBV24-1
J gene: TRBJ1-2
clone size: .
CDR3 protein: ATSDTDRGSGIGGYT

V gene: TRBV2
J gene: TRBJ2-7
clone size: once
CDR3 protein: ASQGEPYEQY

V gene: TRBV9
J gene: TRBJ1-1
clone size: .
CDR3 protein: ASSVGGTEAF

V gene: TRBV28
J gene: TRBJ2-1
clone size: .
CDR3 protein: ASVTGVEQF

V gene: TRBV9
J gene: TRBJ1-6
clone size: .
CDR3 protein: ASSPRSDRGGSPLH

V gene: TRBV19
J gene: TRBJ1-1
clone size: .
CDR3 protein: ASSISGVPNTEAF

V gene: TRBV5-1
J gene: TRBJ2-3
clone size: .
CDR3 protein: ASRSFAGSPDTQY

V gene: TRBV5-4
J gene: TRBJ2-7
clone size: once
CDR3 protein: ASSLVGSRDEQY

V gene: TRBV4-3
J gene: TRBJ1-2
clone size: .
CDR3 protein: ASSHFDRKVSGYT

V gene: TRBV6-2/TRBV6-3
J gene: TRBJ2-3
clone size: .
CDR3 protein: ASSYSQRTGEH

V gene: TRBV3-1/TRBV3-2
J gene: TRBJ1-1
clone size: .
CDR3 protein: ASSHLQENTEAF

V gene: TRBV6-5
J gene: TRBJ1-1
clone size: .
CDR3 protein: ASSPDRVNTEAF

V gene: TRBV2
J gene: TRBJ1-1
clone size: .
CDR3 protein: ASSDQGGSTEAF

V gene: TRBV5-1
J gene: TRBJ1-2
clone size: .
CDR3 protein: ASSLRGGSYGYT

V gene: TRBV6-2/TRBV6-3
J gene: TRBJ2-3
clone size: once
CDR3 protein: ASSYAGGRTDTQY

V gene: TRBV18
J gene: TRBJ1-1
clone size: .
CDR3 protein: ASSPGQGKTEAF

V gene: TRBV13
J gene: TRBJ1-4
clone size: .
CDR3 protein: ASSALTRPLQPNNEKLF

V gene: TRBV5-8
J gene: TRBJ1-4
clone size: .
CDR3 protein: ASSLPQVSNEKLF

V gene: TRBV27
J gene: TRBJ1-2
clone size: .
CDR3 protein: ASSSIGTANYGYT

V gene: TRBV6-1
J gene: TRBJ1-2
clone size: .
CDR3 protein: ASSRIDTNYGYT

V gene: TRBV11-2
J gene: TRBJ2-7
clone size: .
CDR3 protein: ASSSAGVLYEQY

V gene: TRBV7-8
J gene: TRBJ1-5
clone size: .
CDR3 protein: ASSPGLQPQH

V gene: TRBV5-1
J gene: TRBJ2-2
clone size: .
CDR3 protein: ASSLENHGELF

V gene: TRBV6-5
J gene: TRBJ2-5
clone size: many
CDR3 protein: ASSPPPDRVETQY